The clone carrying this T cell receptor (beta chain) was counted between two and nine times. Its antigen is not known. These data come from a study of long-term antiretroviral therapy in people with HIV. Whole-study results and caveats: Pre-ART expanded clones dominated the repertoire at every time point.

CDR1 KGHSH and CDR2 LQKENI come from the germline V gene. Trimming removed 3 bases from V and 3 bases from J; junction bases left unmatched: 8. This CDR3 has 16 amino acids. Sequencing relied on immunoSEQ assay v3.0, run at survey level. Here immunoSEQ multiplex PCR was the method, and the copy in TCRdb shows in-frame clones only, minus some. The data show about 16,000 clones, 81% seen once. Every specimen provided about 0.9-11 million cryopreserved PBMC before DNA extraction took place. The chain combines TRBV18 with TRBJ1-1; 9 bases line up with TRBD1. The material sequenced was unsorted PBMCs, taken roughly 1.2 years before starting antiretroviral therapy. This receptor was obtained from a man aged 25-45 years with HIV. The CDR3 DNA reads as TGTGCCAGCTCACCGTGGACAGGGGAACGTTACACTGAAGCTTTCTTT. This translates into CASSPWTGERYTEAFF.